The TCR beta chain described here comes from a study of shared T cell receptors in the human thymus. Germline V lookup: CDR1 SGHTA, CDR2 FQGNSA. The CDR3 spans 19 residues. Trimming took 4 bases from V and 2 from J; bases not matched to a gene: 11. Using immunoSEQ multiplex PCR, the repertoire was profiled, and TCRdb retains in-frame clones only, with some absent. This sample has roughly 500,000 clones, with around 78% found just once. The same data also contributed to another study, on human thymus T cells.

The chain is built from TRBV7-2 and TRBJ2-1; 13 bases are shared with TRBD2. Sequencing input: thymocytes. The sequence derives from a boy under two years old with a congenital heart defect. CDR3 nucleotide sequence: TGTGCCAGCAGCTCGCACACTAGCGGGAGGGCGCCCACCTACAATGAGCAGTTCTTC. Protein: CASSSHTSGRAPTYNEQFF. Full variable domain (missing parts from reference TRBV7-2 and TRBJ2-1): GAGVSQSPSNKVTEKGKDVELRCDPISGHTALYWYRQSLGQGLEFLIYFQGNSAPDKSGLPSDRFSAERTGGSVSTLTIQRTQQEDSAVYLCASSSHTSGRAPTYNEQFFGPGTRLTVL.